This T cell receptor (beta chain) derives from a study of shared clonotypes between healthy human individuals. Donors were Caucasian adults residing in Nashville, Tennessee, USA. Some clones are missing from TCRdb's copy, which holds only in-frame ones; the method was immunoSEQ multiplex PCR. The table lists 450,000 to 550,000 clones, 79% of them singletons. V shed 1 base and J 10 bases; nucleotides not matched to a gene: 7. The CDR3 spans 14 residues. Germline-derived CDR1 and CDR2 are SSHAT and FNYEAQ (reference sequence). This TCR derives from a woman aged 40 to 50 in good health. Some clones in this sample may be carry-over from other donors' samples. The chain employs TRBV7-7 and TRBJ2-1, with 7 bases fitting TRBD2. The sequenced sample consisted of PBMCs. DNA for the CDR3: TGTGCCAGCAGCTTAGGCGGGAGATCGGAGGAGCAGTTCTTC. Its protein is CASSLGGRSEEQFF.